Listed below are T cell receptor beta chains from one sample, sequenced in a study of blood T cell repertoires in COVID-19. Sequencing was performed with immunoSEQ multiplex PCR; in TCRdb, only in-frame clones are kept and a portion is missing. The data contain around 180,000 clones, roughly 77% of them singletons. Sequencing was carried out using peripheral blood. The receptors originated from a man in his 70s with active or convalescent COVID-19. Each CDR3 is given with its conserved first and last residue. D genes are given only for firm matches. A row's size may be missing; if present it is once, few, many or a size class.

TRBJ2-4 TRBD1 TRBV15 - CATSRTTGLNIQYF TGTGCCACCAGCAGAACGACAGGGCTAAACATTCAGTACTTC
TRBJ1-3 - TRBV4-3 - CASSQENFIGNTIYF TGCGCCAGCAGCCAAGAGAACTTCATCGGAAACACCATATATTTT
TRBJ2-5 TRBD2 TRBV6-5 - CASSYSDVGEGTQYF TGTGCCAGCAGTTACTCGGACGTGGGGGAGGGGACCCAGTACTTC
TRBJ1-4 - TRBV7-2 once CASSLVGGDAEKLFF TGTGCCAGCAGCTTAGTTGGAGGGGATGCGGAAAAACTGTTTTTT
TRBJ1-3 - TRBV30 - CAWGPGISGNTIYF TGTGCCTGGGGGCCGGGGATTTCTGGAAACACCATATATTTT
TRBJ1-1 TRBD1 TRBV23-1 - CASSHTDRGNTEAFF TGCGCCAGCAGTCACACGGACAGGGGGAACACTGAAGCTTTCTTT
TRBJ1-5 TRBD1 TRBV11-2 - CASSWGTEHNQPQHF TGTGCCAGCAGCTGGGGGACAGAACACAATCAGCCCCAGCATTTT
TRBJ1-2 TRBD1 TRBV3-1/TRBV3-2 - CASSPRDRGPHYGYTF TGTGCCAGCAGCCCTCGGGACAGGGGACCTCACTATGGCTACACCTTC
TRBJ1-2 TRBD1 TRBV2 few CASRAGGQGRYGYTF TGTGCCAGCAGGGCAGGGGGACAGGGTCGGTATGGCTACACCTTC
TRBJ2-7 TRBD2 TRBV4-3 - CASSQEARGAYEQYF TGCGCCAGCAGCCAAGAAGCACGGGGGGCCTACGAGCAGTACTTC
TRBJ2-1 - TRBV9 once CASSPRAGPGEQFF TGTGCCAGCAGCCCCCGCGCCGGCCCAGGTGAGCAGTTCTTC
TRBJ2-3 TRBD2 TRBV4-3 - CASSQEFSGSTDTQYF TGCGCCAGCAGCCAAGAGTTTAGCGGGAGCACAGATACGCAGTATTTT
TRBJ1-1 - TRBV5-1 - CASTPGGGGTEAFF TGCGCCAGCACCCCCGGGGGTGGAGGCACTGAAGCTTTCTTT
TRBJ2-3 - TRBV28 - CASSRSGSSSTDTQYF TGTGCCAGCAGTCGCTCCGGGAGCTCTAGCACAGATACGCAGTATTTT
TRBJ2-5 - TRBV14 - CASSRDRVETQYF TGTGCCAGCAGCCGAGATAGAGTAGAGACCCAGTACTTC
TRBJ2-2 TRBD1 TRBV9 - CASSSRGLGAGWGTGELFF TGTGCCAGCAGCTCGAGGGGGCTTGGGGCCGGATGGGGCACCGGGGAGCTGTTTTTT
TRBJ2-3 TRBD2 TRBV3-1/TRBV3-2 - CASSPSGGATDTQYF TGTGCCAGCAGTCCTAGCGGGGGGGCCACAGATACGCAGTATTTT
TRBJ1-3 - TRBV5-6 - CASSRGRSSGNTIYF TGTGCCAGCAGCCGCGGGCGGAGCTCTGGAAACACCATATATTTT
TRBJ1-1 TRBD1 TRBV5-1 few CASSFQGDTEAFF TGCGCCAGCAGCTTCCAGGGGGACACTGAAGCTTTCTTT
TRBJ2-3 - TRBV7-9 few CASSDQTDTQYF TGTGCCAGCAGCGATCAGACAGATACGCAGTATTTT
TRBJ1-1 TRBD1 TRBV6-5 - CASRRAEQGWTEAFF TGTGCCAGCAGGCGAGCGGAACAGGGGTGGACTGAAGCTTTCTTT
TRBJ2-5 TRBD2 TRBV9 - CASSPLRGVQETQYF TGTGCCAGCAGCCCCTTACGGGGGGTCCAAGAGACCCAGTACTTC
TRBJ2-2 TRBD2 TRBV5-6 - CASSPGLAGVGNTGELFF TGTGCCAGCAGCCCAGGACTAGCGGGAGTCGGGAACACCGGGGAGCTGTTTTTT
TRBJ2-5 - TRBV4-3 - CASSQELGRAEETQYF TGCGCCAGCAGCCAAGAGTTAGGGCGGGCTGAAGAGACCCAGTACTTC
TRBJ1-1 TRBD1 TRBV4-1 - CASSVQGALMNTEAFF TGCGCCAGCAGCGTACAGGGGGCCCTGATGAACACTGAAGCTTTCTTT
TRBJ1-2 - TRBV18 - CASSVSYRDQGYTF TGTGCCAGCTCAGTCTCCTACAGGGATCAGGGCTACACCTTC
TRBJ2-5 - TRBV6-6 - CASSYRAETQYF TGTGCCAGCAGCTACAGAGCAGAGACCCAGTACTTC
TRBJ2-1 TRBD2 TRBV18 - CASLTSGVNEQFF TGTGCCAGCTTAACTAGCGGGGTCAATGAGCAGTTCTTC
TRBJ1-1 - TRBV27 - CASSLSTEGTEAFF TGTGCCAGCAGTTTATCGACGGAGGGCACTGAAGCTTTCTTT
TRBJ2-7 - TRBV7-9 - CASRQQGEDYEQYF TGTGCCAGCAGGCAACAGGGAGAGGACTACGAGCAGTACTTC
TRBJ2-1 - TRBV18 once CASSPSERNEQFF TGTGCCAGCTCACCAAGTGAACGGAATGAGCAGTTCTTC
TRBJ1-2 TRBD1 TRBV9 - CASSVGQGGYTF TGTGCCAGCAGCGTAGGACAGGGGGGCTACACCTTC
TRBJ1-2 TRBD1 TRBV5-1 - CASSFGTGLDGYTF TGCGCCAGCAGCTTCGGGACAGGGTTGGATGGCTACACCTTC
TRBJ2-7 - TRBV6-6 few CASSSRLGEQYF TGTGCCAGCAGTTCGAGGTTGGGCGAGCAGTACTTC
TRBJ2-7 - TRBV30 - CAWSRLAVYEQYF TGTGCCTGGAGTAGACTGGCGGTTTACGAGCAGTACTTC
TRBJ2-5 - TRBV6-2/TRBV6-3 - CASSSGLYKGETQYF TGTGCCAGCAGCTCCGGACTATATAAAGGAGAGACCCAGTACTTC
TRBJ2-5 TRBD1 TRBV5-4 few CASSSRDRGSGETQYF TGTGCCAGCAGCAGCCGGGACAGGGGATCTGGAGAGACCCAGTACTTC
TRBJ2-5 TRBD1 TRBV18 - CASSPGQGEETQYF TGTGCCAGCTCACCGGGACAGGGTGAAGAGACCCAGTACTTC
TRBJ1-1 TRBD1 TRBV4-2 - CASSQETGGSRAFF TGTGCCAGCAGCCAAGAAACAGGGGGATCCCGGGCTTTCTTT
TRBJ2-1 TRBD2 TRBV9 once CASSVPRTSGGANDLNEQFF TGTGCCAGCAGCGTACCCAGGACTAGCGGGGGGGCCAATGATCTGAATGAGCAGTTCTTC
TRBJ2-7 - TRBV9 - CASSASDLFPYEQYF TGTGCCAGCAGCGCAAGTGACTTGTTCCCCTACGAGCAGTACTTC
TRBJ2-7 - TRBV20-1 - CSASNQREQYF TGCAGTGCTAGTAACCAGCGCGAGCAGTACTTC
TRBJ2-2 - TRBV12-3/TRBV12-4 - CASSFSSGELFF TGTGCCAGCAGTTTTTCTTCCGGGGAGCTGTTTTTT
TRBJ2-7 - TRBV18 many CASSPPASGDYEQYF TGTGCCAGCTCACCACCGGCCAGCGGCGACTACGAGCAGTACTTC
TRBJ1-5 - TRBV3-1/TRBV3-2 - CASIQRGDSNQPQHF TGTGCCAGCATCCAACGGGGGGATAGCAATCAGCCCCAGCATTTT
TRBJ2-1 - TRBV6-4 once CASSEKDSTYNEQFF TGTGCCAGCAGTGAAAAAGACTCAACCTACAATGAGCAGTTCTTC
TRBJ1-3 - TRBV27 - CARGRNSGNTIYF TGTGCCAGGGGGAGGAACTCCGGAAACACCATATATTTT
TRBJ1-6 TRBD1 TRBV19 - CASSTTGGSSPLHF TGTGCCAGTAGTACGACAGGGGGCAGTTCACCCCTCCACTTT
TRBJ2-7 TRBD2 TRBV5-1 - CASNSGGGLYEQYF TGCGCCAGCAATTCCGGCGGGGGTCTTTACGAGCAGTACTTC
TRBJ2-1 - TRBV5-1 once CASTLFPSLDEQFF TGCGCCAGCACGTTATTTCCCTCCCTCGATGAGCAGTTCTTC
TRBJ2-7 TRBD1 TRBV5-1 - CASSLTGGNYEQYF TGCGCCAGCAGCTTGACAGGGGGGAACTACGAGCAGTACTTC
TRBJ1-3 - TRBV6-5 - CASSYGPAAGNTIYF TGTGCCAGCAGTTACGGCCCGGCGGCTGGAAACACCATATATTTT
TRBJ2-1 TRBD2 TRBV6-1 - CASSDQTSGSSDEQFF TGTGCCAGCAGTGATCAGACTAGCGGGAGTTCAGATGAGCAGTTCTTC
TRBJ1-5 - TRBV27 - CASPDRSSNSNQPQHF TGTGCCAGCCCCGACAGGTCTTCCAATAGCAATCAGCCCCAGCATTTT
TRBJ1-4 - TRBV7-9 many CASSLVAGSTNEKLFF TGTGCCAGCAGCTTAGTAGCAGGGTCAACTAATGAAAAACTGTTTTTT
TRBJ2-1 - TRBV4-1 - CASSQDFGSYNEQFF TGCGCCAGCAGCCAAGATTTCGGCTCCTACAATGAGCAGTTCTTC
TRBJ1-1 - TRBV15 - CATSSYQGPAAFF TGTGCCACCAGCAGTTACCAGGGCCCGGCGGCTTTCTTT